This record concerns one T cell receptor beta chain sequence. Germline CDR1 and CDR2: SGHRS and YFSETQ. V was shortened by 4 bases and J by 0 bases, with 11 bases between the two germline ends. The CDR3 is 14 residues long. This entry is derived from a study of blood T cell repertoires in COVID-19. Overall study context: Acute and convalescent COVID-19 samples came from the United States, Italy and Spain. T cells, B-cell-depleted T cells, or PBMCs supplied cDNA or gDNA.

Method: immunoSEQ multiplex PCR; TCRdb's copy keeps in-frame clones and lacks some. The sample contains roughly 180,000 clones, about 84% of which appear only once. This clonotype was sampled from a human donor in a cohort sampled during active COVID-19. The V call is TRBV5-1, the J call TRBJ2-7; TRBD2 might be the D (6 bases). The sample consisted of peripheral blood. The chain's CDR3 is CASSQTRSSYEQYF. In DNA form, the CDR3 reads TGCGCCAGCAGCCAGACTAGGAGCTCCTACGAGCAGTACTTC.